This T cell receptor beta chain came from a study of cytomegalovirus exposure and HLA in healthy donors. PCR was performed using 60 Vbeta and 13 Jbeta primers. TCRdb's copy holds only in-frame clones and misses some; the assay was immunoSEQ multiplex PCR. The profile shows over 80,000 clones, approximately 71% of them singletons. The source material was PBMCs. This receptor was identified in a woman aged 18 to 35 in good health and CMV-seropositive.

CDR3 coding DNA: TGTGCCAGCAGCCCCGGCCCGGGGGTTGGGGCCAACGTCCTGACTTTC. Translation: CASSPGPGVGANVLTF. This rearrangement joins TRBV9 to TRBJ2-6; possible D gene TRBD2, 6 bases. Germline CDR1 and CDR2: SGDLS and YYNGEE. This CDR3 contains 16 residues. The V end lost 4 bases, the J end lost 3 bases, and 14 bases lay between the germline ends.